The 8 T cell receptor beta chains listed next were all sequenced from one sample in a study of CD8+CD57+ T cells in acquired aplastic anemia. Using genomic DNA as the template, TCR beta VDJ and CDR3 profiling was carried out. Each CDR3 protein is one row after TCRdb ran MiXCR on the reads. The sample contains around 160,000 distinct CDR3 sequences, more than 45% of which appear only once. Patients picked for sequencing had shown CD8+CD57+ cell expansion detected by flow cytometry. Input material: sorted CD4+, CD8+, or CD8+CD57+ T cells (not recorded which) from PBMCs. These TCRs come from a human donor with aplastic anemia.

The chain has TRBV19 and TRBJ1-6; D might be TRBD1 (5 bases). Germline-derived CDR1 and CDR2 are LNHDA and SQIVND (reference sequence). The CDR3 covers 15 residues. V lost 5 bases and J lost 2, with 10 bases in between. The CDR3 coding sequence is TGTGCCAGTAGTGCAGGGTTCGCCTATAATTCACCCCTCCACTTT. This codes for CASSAGFAYNSPLHF.

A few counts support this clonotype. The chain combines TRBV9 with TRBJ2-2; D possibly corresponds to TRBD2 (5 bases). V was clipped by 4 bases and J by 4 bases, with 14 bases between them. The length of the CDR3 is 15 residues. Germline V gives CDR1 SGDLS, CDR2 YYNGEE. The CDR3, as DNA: TGTGCCAGCAGCCCCCGTGGGAGCTTCACCGGGGAGCTGTTTTTT. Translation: CASSPRGSFTGELFF.

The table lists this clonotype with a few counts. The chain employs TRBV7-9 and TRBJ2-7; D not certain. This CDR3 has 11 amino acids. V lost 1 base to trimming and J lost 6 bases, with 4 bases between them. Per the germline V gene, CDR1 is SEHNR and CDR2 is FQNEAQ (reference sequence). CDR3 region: CASSLGIEQYF. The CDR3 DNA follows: TGTGCCAGCAGCTTAGGTATCGAGCAGTACTTC.

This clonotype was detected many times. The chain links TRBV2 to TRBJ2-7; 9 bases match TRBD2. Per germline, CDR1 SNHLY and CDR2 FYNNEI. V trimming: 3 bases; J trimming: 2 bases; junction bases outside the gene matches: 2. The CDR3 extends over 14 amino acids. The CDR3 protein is CASSEEREAYEQYF. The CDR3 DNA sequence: TGTGCCAGCAGTGAGGAGCGGGAGGCCTACGAGCAGTACTTC.

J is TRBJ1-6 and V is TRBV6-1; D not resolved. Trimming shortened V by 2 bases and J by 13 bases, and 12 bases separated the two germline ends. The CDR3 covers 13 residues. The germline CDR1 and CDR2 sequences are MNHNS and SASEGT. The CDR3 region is CASSETLGSPLHF. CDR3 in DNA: TGTGCCAGCAGTGAAACTCTTGGGAGTCCCCTCCACTTT.

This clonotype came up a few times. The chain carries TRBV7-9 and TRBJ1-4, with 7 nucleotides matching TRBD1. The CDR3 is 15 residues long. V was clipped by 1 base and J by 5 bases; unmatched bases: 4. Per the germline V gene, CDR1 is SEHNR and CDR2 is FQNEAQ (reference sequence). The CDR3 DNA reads TGTGCCAGCAGCTTAGATGAGACAGGGAATGAAAAACTGTTTTTT. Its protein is CASSLDETGNEKLFF.

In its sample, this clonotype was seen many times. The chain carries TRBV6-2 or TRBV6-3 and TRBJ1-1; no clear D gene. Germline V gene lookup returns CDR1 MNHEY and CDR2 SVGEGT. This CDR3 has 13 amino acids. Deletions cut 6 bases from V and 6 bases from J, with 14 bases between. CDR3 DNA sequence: TGTGCCAGCAGCCTCACCCTTTTAGCTGAAGCTTTCTTT. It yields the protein CASSLTLLAEAFF.

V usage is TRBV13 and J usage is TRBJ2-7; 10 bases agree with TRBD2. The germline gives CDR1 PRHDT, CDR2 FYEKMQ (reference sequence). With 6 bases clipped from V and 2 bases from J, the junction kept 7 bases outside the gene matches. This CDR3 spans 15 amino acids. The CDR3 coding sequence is TGTGCCAGCAGGACCCGGACTAGCGGAACCTACGAGCAGTACTTC. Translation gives CASRTRTSGTYEQYF.